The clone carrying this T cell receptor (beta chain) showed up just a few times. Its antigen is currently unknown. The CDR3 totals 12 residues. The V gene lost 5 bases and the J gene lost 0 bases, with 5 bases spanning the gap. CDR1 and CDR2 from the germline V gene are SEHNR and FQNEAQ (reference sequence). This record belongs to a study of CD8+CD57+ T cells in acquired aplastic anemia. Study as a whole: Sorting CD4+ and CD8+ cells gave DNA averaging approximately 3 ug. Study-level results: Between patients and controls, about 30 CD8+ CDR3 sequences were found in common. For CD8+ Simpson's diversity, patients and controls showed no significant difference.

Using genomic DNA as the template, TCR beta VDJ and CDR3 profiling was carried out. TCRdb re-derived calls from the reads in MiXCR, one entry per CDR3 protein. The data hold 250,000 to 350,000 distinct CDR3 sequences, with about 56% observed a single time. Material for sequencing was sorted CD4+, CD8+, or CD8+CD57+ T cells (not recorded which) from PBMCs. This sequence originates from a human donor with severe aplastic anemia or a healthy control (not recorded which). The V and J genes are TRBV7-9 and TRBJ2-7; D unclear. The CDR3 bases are TGTGCCAGCAGCCCTCTCTCCTACGAGCAGTACTTC. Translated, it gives CASSPLSYEQYF.